This T cell receptor (beta chain) came from a study of blood T cell repertoires in COVID-19. Background on the study: There were acute and convalescent COVID-19 samples, and they came from the United States, Italy and Spain. From T cells, B-cell-depleted T cells, or PBMCs came the material, which was cDNA or gDNA.

V lost 5 bases to trimming and J lost 8 bases, with 13 bases between them. The CDR3 consists of 13 residues. Germline CDR1 LNHDA, CDR2 SQIVND (reference sequence). Under the authors' procedure: For nucleated cells, counts were estimated from reference gene primer amplification. Assay: immunoSEQ multiplex PCR; the TCRdb copy retains only in-frame clones and omits some. V, J and clone size are taken as reported in that table, and D and trimming were inferred from the DNA itself. This sample has fewer than 70,000 clones, with about four fifths found just once. This receptor was identified in a human donor in a cohort sampled during active COVID-19. The V call is TRBV19, the J call TRBJ1-5; D is ambiguous. Specimen: peripheral blood. The CDR3 sequence: CASSLSLLEPQHF. CDR3 nucleotides: TGTGCCAGTAGTCTATCCCTTCTCGAGCCCCAGCATTTT. Drawing the rest from reference TRBV19 and TRBJ1-5, the complete variable domain is DGGITQSPKYLFRKEGQNVTLSCEQNLNHDAMYWYRQDPGQGLRLIYYSQIVNDFQKGDIAEGYSVSREKKESFPLTVTSAQKNPTAFYLCASSLSLLEPQHFGDGTRLSIL.